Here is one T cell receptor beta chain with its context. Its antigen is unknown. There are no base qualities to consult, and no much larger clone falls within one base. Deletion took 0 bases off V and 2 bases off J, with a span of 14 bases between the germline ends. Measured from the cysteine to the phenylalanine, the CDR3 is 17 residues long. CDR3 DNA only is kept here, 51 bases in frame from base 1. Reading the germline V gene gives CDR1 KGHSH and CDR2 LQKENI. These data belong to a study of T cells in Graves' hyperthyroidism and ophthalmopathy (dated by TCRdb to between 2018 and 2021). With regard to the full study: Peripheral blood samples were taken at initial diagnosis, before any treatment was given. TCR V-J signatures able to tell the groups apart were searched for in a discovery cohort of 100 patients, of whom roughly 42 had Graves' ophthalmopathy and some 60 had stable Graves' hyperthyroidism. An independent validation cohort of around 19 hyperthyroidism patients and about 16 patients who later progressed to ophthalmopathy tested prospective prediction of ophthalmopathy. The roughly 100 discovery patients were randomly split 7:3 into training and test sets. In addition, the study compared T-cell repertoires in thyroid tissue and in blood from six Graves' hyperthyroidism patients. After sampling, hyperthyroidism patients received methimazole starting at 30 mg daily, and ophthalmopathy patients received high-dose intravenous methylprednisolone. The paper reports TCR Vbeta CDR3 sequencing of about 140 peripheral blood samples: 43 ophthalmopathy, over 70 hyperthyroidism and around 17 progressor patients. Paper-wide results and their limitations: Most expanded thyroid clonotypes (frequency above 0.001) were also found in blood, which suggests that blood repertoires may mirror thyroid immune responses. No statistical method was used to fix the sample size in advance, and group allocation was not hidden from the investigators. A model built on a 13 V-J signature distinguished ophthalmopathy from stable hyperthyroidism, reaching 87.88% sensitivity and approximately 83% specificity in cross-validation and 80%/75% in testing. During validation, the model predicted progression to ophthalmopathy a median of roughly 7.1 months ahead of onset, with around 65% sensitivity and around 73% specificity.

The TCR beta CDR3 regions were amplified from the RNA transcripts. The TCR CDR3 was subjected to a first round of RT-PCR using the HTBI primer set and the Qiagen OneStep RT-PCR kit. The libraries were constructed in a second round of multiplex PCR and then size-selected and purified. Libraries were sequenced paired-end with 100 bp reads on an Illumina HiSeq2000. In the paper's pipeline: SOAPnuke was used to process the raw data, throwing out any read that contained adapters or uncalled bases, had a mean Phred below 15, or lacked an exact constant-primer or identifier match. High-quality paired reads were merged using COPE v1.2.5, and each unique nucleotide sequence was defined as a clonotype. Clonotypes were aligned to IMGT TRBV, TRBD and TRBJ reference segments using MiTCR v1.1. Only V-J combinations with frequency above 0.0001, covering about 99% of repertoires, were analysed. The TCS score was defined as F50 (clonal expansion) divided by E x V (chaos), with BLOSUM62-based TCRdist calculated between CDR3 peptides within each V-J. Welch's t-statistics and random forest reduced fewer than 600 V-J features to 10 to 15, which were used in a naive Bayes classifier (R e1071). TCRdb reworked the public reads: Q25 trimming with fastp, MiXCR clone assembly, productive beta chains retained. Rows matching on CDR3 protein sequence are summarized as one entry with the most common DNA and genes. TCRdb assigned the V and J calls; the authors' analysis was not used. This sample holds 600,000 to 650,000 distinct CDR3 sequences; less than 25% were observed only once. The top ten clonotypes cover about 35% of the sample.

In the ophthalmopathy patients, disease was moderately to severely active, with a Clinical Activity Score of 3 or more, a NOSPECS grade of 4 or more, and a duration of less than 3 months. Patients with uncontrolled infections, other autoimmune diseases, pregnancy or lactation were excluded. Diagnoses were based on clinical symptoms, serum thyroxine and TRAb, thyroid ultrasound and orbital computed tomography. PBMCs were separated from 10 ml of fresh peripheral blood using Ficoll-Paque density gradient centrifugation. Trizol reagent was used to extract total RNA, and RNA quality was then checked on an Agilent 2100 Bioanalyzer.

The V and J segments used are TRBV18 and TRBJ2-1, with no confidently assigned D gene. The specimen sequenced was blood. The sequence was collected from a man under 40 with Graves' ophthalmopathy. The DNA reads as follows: TGTGCCAGCTCACCACCGCGGACGACGGGCCCCTACAATGAGCAGTTCTTC. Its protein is CASSPPRTTGPYNEQFF.